A selection of T cell receptor beta chains follows, all from one sample in a study of shared clonotypes between healthy human individuals. TCRdb keeps only in-frame clones here, not all; method: immunoSEQ multiplex PCR. The sample records 2 million or so clones, just under 95% being singletons. The sequencing sample was made of naive CD8+ T cells sorted from blood. These receptors all stem from a man aged 18 to 29 in good health. The CDR3 runs from the conserved cysteine through the conserved F or W. A D gene is named only where the DNA matches it firmly. Not all rows give a size; the values are once, few, many and, for expanded clones, a class.

>TRBV19|TRBJ2-7|NA|NA
TGTGCCAGTAGTATACGAGGAGGCGAGCAGTACTTC
CASSIRGGEQYF
>TRBV20-1|TRBJ2-1|NA|NA
TGCAGTGCGCTAAGGGTGGGTGAGCAGTTCTTC
CSALRVGEQFF
>TRBV4-1|TRBJ2-7|NA|NA
TGCGCCAGCAGCCTAACGGGGCATGGGACACCCTACGAGCAGTACTTC
CASSLTGHGTPYEQYF
>TRBV7-6|TRBJ2-5|NA|NA
TGTGCCAGCAGCTGGGGGTCGGGGGATGGAGAGACCCAGTACTTC
CASSWGSGDGETQYF
>TRBV7-8|TRBJ2-7|NA|TRBD1
TGTGCCAGCAGCTCCGACAGGGGGACTAATCCCGGCTACGAGCAGTACTTC
CASSSDRGTNPGYEQYF
>TRBV6-5|TRBJ1-6|NA|NA
TGTGCCAGCAGTTCCAGTGTTTTCTCTTCACCCCTCCACTTT
CASSSSVFSSPLHF
>TRBV28|TRBJ1-5|NA|TRBD1
TGTGCCAGCATGGCACAGGGGGAAAATCAGCCCCAGCATTTT
CASMAQGENQPQHF
>TRBV7-9|TRBJ2-5|NA|NA
TGTGCCAGCAGCGATCGAATGGGGGACGCAATAGTGACCCAGTACTTC
CASSDRMGDAIVTQYF
>TRBV27|TRBJ2-1|NA|TRBD1
TGTGCCAGCAGTTTAGCTTCCATGACAGGGGCGAATCTTCAGTTCTTC
CASSLASMTGANLQFF
>TRBV10-3|TRBJ2-3|NA|TRBD2
TGTGCCATCAGTGAGTCCCTTATACGGGGGGATATTGCAGATACGCAGTATTTT
CAISESLIRGDIADTQYF
>TRBV11-2|TRBJ2-7|NA|NA
TGTGCCAGCAGTTTCGGAGGGCCCCCCTACGAGCAGTACTTC
CASSFGGPPYEQYF
>TRBV7-9|TRBJ2-7|NA|TRBD1
TGTGCCAGCAGCTTAGGGGACAGGGGCGTCGACGAGCAGTACTTC
CASSLGDRGVDEQYF
>TRBV27|TRBJ1-1|NA|TRBD1
TGTGCCAGCAGTTTAGACAGGGGCGGAACTGAAGCTTTCTTT
CASSLDRGGTEAFF
>TRBV15|TRBJ2-7|NA|NA
TGTGCCACCAGTCCCTTGGGCTACTACGAGCAGTACTTC
CATSPLGYYEQYF
>TRBV27|TRBJ2-2|NA|NA
TGTGCCAGCAGTTTAATCGGGGGGCCCGGGGAGCTGTTTTTT
CASSLIGGPGELFF
>TRBV5-6|TRBJ2-6|NA|NA
TGTGCCAGCAGCTTGCCGGGCTCTGGGGCCAACGTCCTGACTTTC
CASSLPGSGANVLTF
>TRBV27|TRBJ2-1|NA|NA
TGTGCCAGCAGTTTATCGATATCAGACTACAATGAGCAGTTCTTC
CASSLSISDYNEQFF
>TRBV11-2|TRBJ1-2|NA|NA
TGTGCCAGCAGCCTCGAGGGCGGATCGTTCCCTGGCTACACCTTC
CASSLEGGSFPGYTF
>TRBV28|TRBJ2-5|NA|NA
TGTGCCAGCAGTTTAGGGGCAGCCTCGCAAGAGACCCAGTACTTC
CASSLGAASQETQYF
>TRBV2|TRBJ2-7|NA|NA
TGTGCCAGCAGTGAACTAGATAAATACGAGCAGTACTTC
CASSELDKYEQYF
>TRBV10-3|TRBJ2-7|NA|NA
TGTGCAATCACGTCCGGGGCCAGTACCTACGAGCAGTACTTC
CAITSGASTYEQYF
>TRBV27|TRBJ2-5|NA|NA
TGTGCCAGCAGTTTTCTGGGGGGAGAGACCCAGTACTTC
CASSFLGGETQYF
>TRBV6-1|TRBJ2-7|NA|NA
TGTGCCAGCAGTGTTGCAGGGTTGGGCGAGCAGTACTTC
CASSVAGLGEQYF
>TRBV19|TRBJ2-5|NA|TRBD2
TGTGCCAGTAAGGCGGGAGAAGAGACCCAGTACTTC
CASKAGEETQYF
>TRBV29-1|TRBJ2-7|NA|NA
TGCAGCGTGACAGGCTATTCCTACGAGCAGTACTTC
CSVTGYSYEQYF
>TRBV5-1|TRBJ2-7|NA|NA
TGCGCCAGCGCCCCGGGGGAGGTCTTCGAGCAGTACTTC
CASAPGEVFEQYF
>TRBV27|TRBJ2-7|NA|TRBD2
TGTGCCAGCAGTTTAGTTCTTCCTAGCGGGAACTACGAGCAGTACTTC
CASSLVLPSGNYEQYF
>TRBV27|TRBJ2-7|NA|NA
TGTGCCAGCAGTTTTCAAGGTCCGGAGACCTACGAGCAGTACTTC
CASSFQGPETYEQYF
>TRBV5-1|TRBJ2-2|once|NA
TGCGCCAGCAGCTTCGTGGGGGAGCTGTTTTTT
CASSFVGELFF
>TRBV7-8|TRBJ2-7|NA|TRBD1
TGTGCCAGCAGCTTAGCGGTGGGACAGATGGGCTACGAGCAGTACTTC
CASSLAVGQMGYEQYF
>TRBV30|TRBJ1-1|NA|TRBD1
TGTGCCTGGAGTCCCGGGGACAGCGGGGCAAACACTGAAGCTTTCTTT
CAWSPGDSGANTEAFF
>TRBV6-5|TRBJ1-2|once|NA
TGTGCCAGCAGCCCGACAGGCGGCGGCTACACCTTC
CASSPTGGGYTF
>TRBV6-5|TRBJ2-2|NA|NA
TGTGCCAGCAGCCTTAATGGGGAGGCCGGGGAGCTGTTTTTT
CASSLNGEAGELFF
>TRBV29-1|TRBJ2-7|NA|NA
TGCAGCGTTGAAGATTTGGGGGCTGGGAGTCCCGAGCAGTACTTC
CSVEDLGAGSPEQYF
>TRBV6-1|TRBJ1-6|NA|NA
TGTGCCAGCAGTGAAGGGGCCTTGGATAATTCACCCCTCCACTTT
CASSEGALDNSPLHF
>TRBV21-1|TRBJ1-5|NA|NA
TGTGCCAGCAGCCTCCAGTTGTTGGATCAGCCCCAGCATTTT
CASSLQLLDQPQHF
>TRBV9|TRBJ1-1|NA|NA
TGTGCCAGCAGCCCCGTGGGGGGAGGTGAAGCTTTCTTT
CASSPVGGGEAFF
>TRBV4-1|TRBJ2-1|NA|NA
TGCGCCAGCAGCATTGCAGGGTCCTACAATGAGCAGTTCTTC
CASSIAGSYNEQFF
>TRBV4-1|TRBJ2-1|NA|NA
TGCGCCAGCAGCCAAGACGGTTACAATGAGCAGTTCTTC
CASSQDGYNEQFF
>TRBV6-6|TRBJ1-6|NA|NA
TGTGCCAGCATGGGGGGTTCACCCCTCCACTTT
CASMGGSPLHF
>TRBV5-6|TRBJ2-5|NA|NA
TGTGCCAGCAGTCCCAGCGAACCGGTCCCAGGGACCCAGTACTTC
CASSPSEPVPGTQYF
>TRBV6-1|TRBJ2-2|once|TRBD1
TGTGCCAGCAGTGTATACAGGGGCACCGGGGAGCTGTTTTTT
CASSVYRGTGELFF
>TRBV19|TRBJ1-6|NA|NA
TGTGCCAGTCGTAAGGAGTGGGCCGGAGACTCACCCCTCCACTTT
CASRKEWAGDSPLHF
>TRBV6-5|TRBJ2-7|NA|NA
TGTGCCAGCAGTTTAGGACTGGGCGAGGCCTACGAGCAGTACTTC
CASSLGLGEAYEQYF
>TRBV4-1|TRBJ2-7|few|TRBD1
TGCGCCAGCAGCCAGAGACAGGGCTACGAGCAGTACTTC
CASSQRQGYEQYF
>TRBV4-3|TRBJ1-2|NA|NA
TGCGCCAGCAGCCAAGGTAGCGGCTACACCTTC
CASSQGSGYTF
>TRBV7-9|TRBJ2-7|NA|NA
TGTGCCAGCAGCTCACCTTACGGTTACGAGCAGTACTTC
CASSSPYGYEQYF
>TRBV6-6|TRBJ2-7|NA|TRBD2
TGTGCCAGCATCTTAGCGGGGGGCTCCTACGAGCAGTACTTC
CASILAGGSYEQYF
>TRBV27|TRBJ1-5|few|NA
TGTGCCAGCAGCCCTTCGGCGGGGGAGGACAATCAGCCCCAGCATTTT
CASSPSAGEDNQPQHF
>TRBV28|TRBJ2-1|NA|NA
TGTGCCAGCAGTCCCCAGGGGATAGGCCCTTCAAGTGAGCAGTTCTTC
CASSPQGIGPSSEQFF
>TRBV30|TRBJ2-6|NA|NA
TGTGCCTGGAGTGTAGGGGCTGGGGCCAACGTCCTGACTTTC
CAWSVGAGANVLTF
>TRBV2|TRBJ2-3|NA|NA
TGTGCCAGCACCTACCCACCTGGGGCAGATACGCAGTATTTT
CASTYPPGADTQYF
>TRBV6-5|TRBJ2-7|NA|NA
TGTGCCAGCAGCTCCGGGACGGGGTTCTACGAGCAGTACTTC
CASSSGTGFYEQYF
>TRBV7-9|TRBJ2-2|NA|NA
TGTGCCAGCAGCTTCCGGACTTCGAGCACCGGGGAGCTGTTTTTT
CASSFRTSSTGELFF
>TRBV7-9|TRBJ1-5|NA|NA
TGTGCCAGCAGCCAGGAGAATCAGCCCCAGCATTTT
CASSQENQPQHF
>TRBV5-4|TRBJ1-2|once|NA
TGTGCCAGCAGCCCGGAGGTACGGGTTGATGCCTATGGCTACACCTTC
CASSPEVRVDAYGYTF
>TRBV11-2|TRBJ2-7|NA|NA
TGTGCCAGCAGCCCCCGTGGGGGTAGCGACCCCTACGAGCAGTACTTC
CASSPRGGSDPYEQYF